One sample yielded the 23 T cell receptor beta chains listed below, sequenced in a study of shared clonotypes between healthy human individuals. TCRdb's copy holds only in-frame clones and misses some; the assay was immunoSEQ multiplex PCR. The data contain about 2.4 million clones, over 85% of them singletons. The sequenced material came from naive CD4+ T cells sorted from blood. Subset of the sample: CD45RA+ positively selected. The receptor source for this set is a young man in good health.

The genes are TRBV19 and TRBJ2-5; TRBD2 matches at 7 bases. V shed 4 bases, J shed 1 base, and the junction held 9 bases outside the gene matches. Germline lookup yields CDR1 LNHDA and CDR2 SQIVND (reference sequence). The CDR3 sequence is 16 residues long. The DNA for the CDR3 is TGTGCCAGTAGTAAAACTAGCGCTCCGCTCCAAGAGACCCAGTACTTC. Its protein product is CASSKTSAPLQETQYF.

J is TRBJ1-1 and V is TRBV6-1; no clear D. The CDR3 covers 13 residues. V lost 7 bases and J 0 bases, leaving 9 bases between the germline ends. Germline-derived CDR1 and CDR2 are MNHNS and SASEGT. The CDR3 loop is CASTLYMNTEAFF. DNA for the CDR3: TGTGCCAGCACATTGTACATGAACACTGAAGCTTTCTTT.

V and J are TRBV5-5 and TRBJ1-5; the D is unclear. There are 14 residues in the CDR3. Trimming cost V 0 bases and J 7 bases, with 11 bases left between them. In germline, CDR1 is SGHKS, CDR2 YYEKEE (reference sequence). Here the CDR3 reads CASSLEGSRQPQHF. The CDR3 DNA reads TGTGCCAGCAGCTTGGAGGGTTCGAGGCAGCCCCAGCATTTT. Full variable domain (rest looked up from reference TRBV5-5 and TRBJ1-5): DAGVTQSPTHLIKTRGQQVTLRCSPISGHKSVSWYQQVLGQGPQFIFQYYEKEERGRGNFPDRFSARQFPNYSSELNVNALLLGDSALYLCASSLEGSRQPQHFGDGTRLSIL.

This clone was picked up one time. The genes are TRBV19 and TRBJ1-2, with no clear D. The germline V gene has CDR1 LNHDA and CDR2 SQIVND (reference sequence). The CDR3 runs 12 residues. Trimming took off 8 bases at V and 2 bases at J, with 9 bases between the two ends. CDR3 coding DNA: TGTGCCAGTCGGACGGCAAACTATGGCTACACCTTC. Protein product: CASRTANYGYTF.

The J gene is TRBJ2-7, the V gene TRBV7-2; no reliable D call. The germline gives CDR1 SGHTA, CDR2 FQGNSA. Trimming stripped 6 bases from V and 2 bases from J, with 11 bases between. The CDR3 spans 13 residues. CDR3 protein: CASSSQIAYEQYF. The CDR3 DNA is TGTGCCAGCAGTTCGCAGATCGCCTACGAGCAGTACTTC.

The chain couples TRBV28 to TRBJ1-3; possible D gene TRBD1, 5 bases. The V gene lost 4 bases and the J gene lost 4 bases, with 8 bases spanning the gap. The CDR3 contains 13 residues. Germline V gene lookup returns CDR1 MDHEN and CDR2 SYDVKM. As DNA, the CDR3 is TGTGCCAGCAGTTGGGACTCAGGAAACACCATATATTTT. The encoded protein is CASSWDSGNTIYF.

The V gene is TRBV2, the J gene TRBJ2-3; D unresolved. Per the germline V gene, CDR1 is SNHLY and CDR2 is FYNNEI. Between the trimmed V and J ends, which lost 4 bases and 5 bases, there was a span of 16 bases. This CDR3 spans 15 amino acids. DNA for the CDR3: TGTGCCAGCAGTGCGGCTACCCTCTCTCTAGATACGCAGTATTTT. Residues: CASSAATLSLDTQYF.

This chain's CDR3 is CASSLGQTLSGNTIYF. CDR3 coding DNA: TGTGCCAGCAGCTTGGGACAGACCCTCTCTGGAAACACCATATATTTT. The gene calls are TRBV5-4 and TRBJ1-3, with D perhaps matching TRBD1 (5 bases). Looked up from germline, CDR1 is SGHNT and CDR2 is YYREEE (reference sequence). Trimming took off 0 bases at V and 0 bases at J, with 10 bases between the two ends. The CDR3 has 16 residues.

The chain joins TRBV20-1 to TRBJ1-1; tentative D call: TRBD1 (5 bases). V gave up 3 bases and J gave up 8 bases, with 10 bases separating them. CDR1 is DFQATT and CDR2 is SNEGSKA in the germline V gene (reference sequence). The CDR3 sequence is 11 residues long. The DNA of the CDR3 is TGCAGTGCTAGTGCAGGGCTCGAAGCTTTCTTT. It specifies CSASAGLEAFF.

This chain joins TRBV5-1 and TRBJ2-3; 15 nucleotides align to TRBD2. Germline assignment: CDR1 SGHRS and CDR2 YFSETQ. This CDR3 is built from 17 residues. J gave up 2 bases and V 4 bases, and 5 bases lay outside the gene matches. CDR3 amino acids: CASSQWTSGGATDTQYF. The CDR3 nucleotides read TGCGCCAGCAGCCAGTGGACTAGCGGGGGGGCCACAGATACGCAGTATTTT.

Of note for this clone: The identical CDR3 is also encoded by other nucleotide sequences in the sample. This rearrangement joins TRBV19 to TRBJ2-3; D is undetermined. With 3 bases removed from V and 5 bases from J, the gap between germline ends came to 3 bases. Germline CDR1 and CDR2: LNHDA and SQIVND (reference sequence). CDR3 length equals 11 residues. CDR3 nucleotides: TGTGCCAGTAGTATTGGAGATACGCAGTATTTT. This translates into CASSIGDTQYF.

The rearrangement uses TRBV5-5 and TRBJ1-1; no definite D call. Trimming pared 3 bases from V and 1 base from J, leaving 13 bases between. This CDR3 is 15 amino acids long. Germline lookup yields CDR1 SGHKS and CDR2 YYEKEE (reference sequence). In nucleotides, the CDR3 is TGTGCCAGCAGCTCCCTCCTTGTGGCGAACACTGAAGCTTTCTTT. Translated, it gives CASSSLLVANTEAFF.

The gene calls are TRBV7-6 and TRBJ1-6; D is ambiguous. The CDR3 has 14 amino acids. V lost 5 bases and J 5 bases, leaving 10 bases between the germline ends. Germline assignment: CDR1 SGHVS and CDR2 FNYEAQ. The CDR3 here is CASSPGMDNSPLHF. CDR3 nucleotides: TGTGCCAGCAGCCCGGGAATGGATAATTCACCCCTCCACTTT.

The chain employs TRBV6-9 and TRBJ2-1, with 9 positions matching TRBD2. CDR3 length: 14 amino acids. Losses at the gene ends were 2 bases for V and 8 bases for J; bases not matched to a gene: 4. From germline, CDR1 is MNHGY and CDR2 SVAAGI. In nucleotides, the CDR3 is TGTGCCAGCAGTTATAGCGGGAGGAGGGATGAGCAGTTCTTC. It yields the protein CASSYSGRRDEQFF.

In this sample, this clone turned up once. The chain uses TRBV11-3 and TRBJ1-3; unclear D gene. With 6 bases removed from V and 6 bases from J, the gap between germline ends came to 6 bases. The CDR3 is made up of 11 amino acids. Germline V CDR1 and CDR2: SGHNT, YENEEA. The CDR3 spells CASRCENTIYF. Written as DNA, the CDR3 is TGTGCCAGCAGGTGCGAAAACACCATATATTTT.

The chain joins TRBV10-3 to TRBJ2-7; 12 nucleotides agree with TRBD2. Trimming removed 0 bases from V and 3 bases from J; junction bases left unmatched: 9. The CDR3 length is 18 residues. Germline V lookup: CDR1 ENHRY, CDR2 SYGVKD. CDR3: CAISESTSGSGDNYEQYF. CDR3 DNA: TGTGCCATCAGTGAGTCGACTAGCGGGAGCGGGGATAACTACGAGCAGTACTTC.

V usage is TRBV10-3 and J usage is TRBJ2-2; D unclear. V was cut by 6 bases and J by 7 bases, with 12 bases left in between. This CDR3 contains 13 residues. Germline CDR1 and CDR2: ENHRY and SYGVKD. The CDR3 DNA reads as TGTGCCATCAGCGAGATAGAAAACGGGGAGCTGTTTTTT. This gives the protein CAISEIENGELFF.

J is TRBJ1-2 and V is TRBV5-1; D not resolved. V lost 4 bases to trimming and J lost 2 bases, with 6 bases between them. Germline CDR1 SGHRS, CDR2 YFSETQ. The CDR3 covers 12 residues. CDR3 bases: TGCGCCAGCAGCCAAGCCAACTATGGCTACACCTTC. Encoded protein: CASSQANYGYTF.

The V gene is TRBV5-1, the J gene TRBJ2-1, with 14 bases lining up with TRBD2. The junction had 5 bases not matched to a gene; V was cut back by 4 bases and J by 8 bases. This CDR3 is built from 15 residues. Per germline, CDR1 SGHRS and CDR2 YFSETQ. CDR3 in DNA: TGCGCCAGCAGCCTAGGGACTAGCGGGAGACATGAGCAGTTCTTC. This codes for CASSLGTSGRHEQFF.

This rearrangement joins TRBV7-2 to TRBJ2-7; 8 bases are a match to TRBD1. Trimming removed 4 bases from V and 3 bases from J; junction bases left unmatched: 8. The CDR3 sequence is 15 residues long. Germline lookup yields CDR1 SGHTA and CDR2 FQGNSA. The CDR3 region is CASSSGQGRSYEQYF. CDR3 sequence (DNA): TGTGCCAGCAGCTCCGGACAGGGAAGGAGCTACGAGCAGTACTTC. Drawing the rest from reference TRBV7-2 and TRBJ2-7, the complete variable domain is GAGVSQSPSNKVTEKGKDVELRCDPISGHTALYWYRQSLGQGLEFLIYFQGNSAPDKSGLPSDRFSAERTGGSVSTLTIQRTQQEDSAVYLCASSSGQGRSYEQYFGPGTRLTVT.

In this sample, this clone turned up once. The chain uses TRBV30 and TRBJ1-1; D might be TRBD1 (5 bases). Per germline, CDR1 GTSNPN and CDR2 SVGIG (reference sequence). This CDR3 is built from 15 residues. The V gene lost 2 bases and the J gene lost 5 bases, with 18 bases spanning the gap. CDR3 region: CAWSNIFGGRTEAFF. The CDR3 DNA sequence: TGTGCCTGGAGTAATATATTCGGGGGGAGGACTGAAGCTTTCTTT. The whole variable domain, remainder taken from reference TRBV30 and TRBJ1-1, is SQTIHQWPATLVQPVGSPLSLECTVEGTSNPNLYWYRQAAGRGLQLLFYSVGIGQISSEVPQNLSASRPQDRQFILSSKKLLLSDSGFYLCAWSNIFGGRTEAFFGQGTRLTVV.

This clone was counted between two and nine times. The rearrangement links TRBV9 to TRBJ1-4; D is perhaps TRBD1 (6 bases). Trimming pared 2 bases from V and 14 bases from J, leaving 16 bases between. In germline, CDR1 is SGDLS, CDR2 YYNGEE. The CDR3 consists of 13 residues. The CDR3 DNA sequence: TGTGCCAGCAGCGTTGGCCTTACAGGGAAGCTGTTTTTT. Protein sequence: CASSVGLTGKLFF.

A word on this clone: Additional DNA sequences in this sample encode the identical CDR3. The chain joins TRBV29-1 to TRBJ2-1; D remains unclear. The CDR3 is 12 residues long. Germline loops: CDR1 SQVTM, CDR2 ANQGSEA. V was trimmed by 4 bases and J by 6 bases, leaving 10 bases between them. In DNA, the CDR3 is TGCAGCGTTGTAAGGACCACCAATGAGCAGTTCTTC. This gives the protein CSVVRTTNEQFF.